What follows are 31 T cell receptor beta chains derived from one specimen sequenced in a study of shared clonotypes between healthy human individuals. Profiling relied on immunoSEQ multiplex PCR, and the TCRdb table lists in-frame clones only, not all of them. The data hold nearly 2 million clones, with just under 95% observed a single time. CD8 cells classed as naive were CD45RO-negative and positively selected for CCR7, excluding terminally differentiated effector memory CD45RA+ cells. The sequencing sample was made of naive CD8+ T cells sorted from blood. These receptor sequences come from a man aged 18 to 30 in good health.

This chain links TRBV6-5 with TRBJ1-2; TRBD1 is a possible D gene (5 bases). The CDR3 sequence is 15 residues long. V shed 0 bases and J shed 2 bases, with 10 bases lying between them. The germline V gene encodes CDR1 MNHEY and CDR2 SVGAGI. CDR3 sequence reads: CASSYSPTDNYGYTF. In nucleotides, the CDR3 is TGTGCCAGCAGTTACTCGCCGACAGACAACTATGGCTACACCTTC.

This rearrangement joins TRBV27 to TRBJ2-2; D not resolved. This CDR3 has 15 residues. The V gene lost 8 bases and the J gene lost 3 bases, with 16 bases spanning the gap. The germline V gene has CDR1 MNHEY and CDR2 SMNVEV (reference sequence). The CDR3 sequence is CASHLSKAYTGELFF. The DNA for the CDR3 is TGTGCCAGCCACCTGTCTAAGGCCTACACCGGGGAGCTGTTTTTT.

The V call is TRBV7-9, the J call TRBJ2-7; a weak D match, TRBD2 (6 bases). The CDR3 loop spans 15 amino acids. V was clipped by 5 bases and J by 2 bases, with 16 bases between them. Germline V gives CDR1 SEHNR, CDR2 FQNEAQ (reference sequence). CDR3 loop: CASSDSGGSPYEQYF. The CDR3, as DNA: TGTGCCAGCAGCGACTCCGGGGGATCCCCCTACGAGCAGTACTTC. The full variable domain, its missing parts supplied by reference TRBV7-9 and TRBJ2-7, is DTGVSQNPRHKITKRGQNVTFRCDPISEHNRLYWYRQTLGQGPEFLTYFQNEAQLEKSRLLSDRFSAERPKGSFSTLEIQRTEQGDSAMYLCASSDSGGSPYEQYFGPGTRLTVT.

About this clone itself: Other DNA sequences from this sample encode an identical CDR3 as well. The chain carries TRBV7-9 and TRBJ1-1, with a possible D match to TRBD1 (5 bases). This CDR3 has 14 amino acids. The germline V gene encodes CDR1 SEHNR and CDR2 FQNEAQ (reference sequence). V was cut by 3 bases and J by 1 base, with 9 bases left in between. CDR3 bases: TGTGCCAGCAGCTTCACGGGGGGGAACACTGAAGCTTTCTTT. This encodes CASSFTGGNTEAFF.

CDR3 sequence reads: CASSLAIRQGANYGYTF. The CDR3 DNA reads as TGTGCCAGCAGCTTGGCCATTAGACAGGGAGCTAACTATGGCTACACCTTC. The chain recombines TRBV7-2 with TRBJ1-2, with TRBD1 identical over 7 bases. This CDR3 region has 17 residues. The V gene end was trimmed by 3 bases and the J gene end by 0 bases; junction bases not matched to a gene: 10. Per the germline V gene, CDR1 is SGHTA and CDR2 is FQGNSA.

In DNA form, the CDR3 reads TGCGCCAGCAGCCAAGTTGTAACCGAGCGGGGAGACACAGATACGCAGTATTTT. It is translated as CASSQVVTERGDTDTQYF. The chain combines TRBV4-1 with TRBJ2-3; 7 nucleotides agree with TRBD2. Losses at the gene ends were 1 base for V and 2 bases for J; bases not matched to a gene: 12. Germline V gene lookup returns CDR1 MGHRA and CDR2 YSYEKL. This CDR3 is built from 18 residues.

The CDR3 spells CASSPRVSGELFF. The DNA for the CDR3 is TGTGCCAGCAGCCCCAGGGTATCCGGGGAGCTGTTTTTT. The chain joins TRBV7-9 to TRBJ2-2, with D perhaps matching TRBD1 (5 bases). The germline gives CDR1 SEHNR, CDR2 FQNEAQ (reference sequence). CDR3 length equals 13 residues. Trimming took off 5 bases at V and 6 bases at J, with 10 bases between the two ends.

The chain couples TRBV11-3 to TRBJ2-3, with D tentatively TRBD1 (6 bases). The germline V gene has CDR1 SGHNT and CDR2 YENEEA. The CDR3 is 13 residues long. V shed 5 bases and J shed 6 bases, with 12 bases lying between them. In nucleotides, the CDR3 is TGTGCCAGCAGCCCGTACAGGGCGGATACGCAGTATTTT. Translated: CASSPYRADTQYF.

The V and J genes are TRBV7-9 and TRBJ2-2; D is possibly TRBD2 (5 bases). Germline V gene data show CDR1 as SEHNR and CDR2 as FQNEAQ (reference sequence). V lost 2 bases, J lost 0 bases, and 13 bases lay in between. This CDR3 spans 17 amino acids. The CDR3 is CASSLYDSVSNTGELFF. The CDR3 bases are TGTGCCAGCAGCTTATACGATAGCGTCTCGAACACCGGGGAGCTGTTTTTT.

This rearrangement joins TRBV4-1 to TRBJ1-5; no firm D call. V was clipped by 1 base and J by 3 bases, with 10 bases between them. The CDR3 totals 15 residues. Germline values: CDR1 MGHRA, CDR2 YSYEKL. CDR3 region: CASSQGGGYNQPQHF. The DNA for the CDR3 is TGCGCCAGCAGCCAAGGGGGTGGGTACAATCAGCCCCAGCATTTT.

The rearrangement uses TRBV30 and TRBJ1-2, with D tentatively TRBD1 (5 bases). Germline loops: CDR1 GTSNPN, CDR2 SVGIG (reference sequence). The CDR3 sequence is 12 residues long. Trimming stripped 1 base from V and 8 bases from J, with 11 bases between. CDR3 nucleotide sequence: TGTGCCTGGAGTGGGGGGGACGGCGGCTACACCTTC. It yields the protein CAWSGGDGGYTF.

The chain employs TRBV7-2 and TRBJ2-4; 9 positions agree with TRBD2. The length of the CDR3 is 17 residues. The germline gives CDR1 SGHTA, CDR2 FQGNSA. V dropped 5 bases and J dropped 0; count of bases not matched to a gene: 8. In DNA, the CDR3 is TGTGCCAGCAGCCCCTACTTAGCGGGGGTAGCCAAAAACATTCAGTACTTC. This codes for CASSPYLAGVAKNIQYF. Full variable domain (remainder filled in from reference TRBV7-2 and TRBJ2-4): GAGVSQSPSNKVTEKGKDVELRCDPISGHTALYWYRQSLGQGLEFLIYFQGNSAPDKSGLPSDRFSAERTGGSVSTLTIQRTQQEDSAVYLCASSPYLAGVAKNIQYFGAGTRLSVL.

Of note for this clone: It may be a read error: a sequence one base away is much more abundant. Distinct nucleotide sequences in the sample also encode this CDR3. The V and J genes are TRBV5-6 and TRBJ2-7, with D uncertain. This CDR3 is 11 amino acids long. From germline, CDR1 is SGHDT and CDR2 YYEEEE. Trimming shortened V by 3 bases and J by 0 bases, and 1 base separated the two germline ends. CDR3 in amino acids: CASSYSYEQYF. For the CDR3, the DNA is TGTGCCAGCAGCTACTCCTACGAGCAGTACTTC.

The V and J genes are TRBV6-5 and TRBJ1-1; TRBD1 matches at 7 bases. Germline CDR1 is MNHEY and CDR2 is SVGAGI. The CDR3 sequence is 15 residues long. The V segment lost 5 bases and the J segment 6 bases; nucleotides outside the gene matches: 12. CDR3 in DNA: TGTGCCAGCAGTCTTTATCGGAGCCAGGGGGCTGAAGCTTTCTTT. The encoded protein is CASSLYRSQGAEAFF.

The chain couples TRBV7-9 to TRBJ2-3; 10 positions match TRBD2. V lost 5 bases and J lost 2; bases outside the gene matches: 4. Germline V CDR1 and CDR2: SEHNR, FQNEAQ (reference sequence). This CDR3 is 15 amino acids long. This CDR3 is CASSGLAEYTDTQYF. The DNA of the CDR3 is TGTGCCAGCAGCGGACTAGCGGAGTACACAGATACGCAGTATTTT.

The V and J genes are TRBV5-6 and TRBJ2-1, with D maybe TRBD1 (6 bases). The CDR3 is 16 residues long. In germline, CDR1 is SGHDT, CDR2 YYEEEE. The V gene lost 1 base and the J gene lost 4 bases, with 15 bases spanning the gap. The CDR3 region has the DNA TGTGCCAGCAGCTTGCCCACAGGGAAAGCGTACAATGAGCAGTTCTTC. This codes for CASSLPTGKAYNEQFF.

The chain uses TRBV30 and TRBJ2-1, with TRBD2 identical over 8 bases. V gave up 5 bases and J gave up 7 bases; unmatched junction bases: 10. Germline CDR1 is GTSNPN and CDR2 is SVGIG (reference sequence). The CDR3 is made up of 14 amino acids. The CDR3 coding sequence is TGTGCCTGGGCCATCGGAGCGGGAGAGAATGAGCAGTTCTTC. Protein: CAWAIGAGENEQFF.

Details on this clone: Other DNA variants within this sample encode the same CDR3. J is TRBJ2-7 and V is TRBV5-6, with a tentative D call TRBD1 (5 bases). The V end was cut by 2 bases, the J end by 4 bases, with 10 bases between. In germline, CDR1 is SGHDT, CDR2 YYEEEE. The CDR3 consists of 13 residues. The CDR3 DNA reads TGTGCCAGCAGCTTTAGGGGATCATACGAGCAGTACTTC. Amino acids: CASSFRGSYEQYF.

The chain is built from TRBV13 and TRBJ1-1; a weak D match, TRBD1 (5 bases). The CDR3 covers 14 residues. The V and J ends lost 3 bases and 3 bases respectively, with 11 bases between them. Germline V gene sequence: CDR1 PRHDT, CDR2 FYEKMQ (reference sequence). CDR3 loop: CASSLGVIDTEAFF. The DNA for the CDR3 is TGTGCCAGCAGCTTGGGGGTGATAGACACTGAAGCTTTCTTT.

This chain links TRBV2 with TRBJ2-7, with D maybe TRBD2 (5 bases). V shed 7 bases and J shed 3 bases, with 16 bases lying between them. In germline, CDR1 is SNHLY, CDR2 FYNNEI. CDR3 length equals 14 residues. The CDR3 loop is CASTERWGSYEQYF. CDR3 nucleotides: TGTGCCAGCACTGAGCGGTGGGGAAGCTACGAGCAGTACTTC.

The chain has TRBV6-1 and TRBJ2-7; D is uncertain. Trimming left V 1 base short and J 2 bases short, with 9 bases between. The length of the CDR3 is 14 residues. Germline values: CDR1 MNHNS, CDR2 SASEGT. The CDR3 loop is CASSEGIIAYEQYF. The CDR3 DNA reads as TGTGCCAGCAGTGAAGGGATAATAGCCTACGAGCAGTACTTC.

CDR3 in DNA: TGTGCCAGCAGCTCAACGACGGAATTATACGAGCAGTACTTC. Its translation: CASSSTTELYEQYF. The rearrangement links TRBV13 to TRBJ2-7; no clear D. Trimming took 4 bases from V and 4 from J, leaving 14 bases between them. Germline loops: CDR1 PRHDT, CDR2 FYEKMQ (reference sequence). The CDR3 runs 14 residues.

The CDR3 DNA sequence: TGTGCCAGCAGCCCACTTGCGGGGCTTACAGATACGCAGTATTTT. Translated: CASSPLAGLTDTQYF. The rearrangement links TRBV5-8 to TRBJ2-3, with a possible D match to TRBD2 (6 bases). Germline CDR1 is SGHTS and CDR2 is YDEGEE. This CDR3 has 15 residues. The V end lost 4 bases, the J end lost 3 bases, and 15 bases lay between the germline ends.

The chain couples TRBV27 to TRBJ2-1; D uncertain. The CDR3 sequence is 12 residues long. V was clipped by 1 base and J by 8 bases, with 6 bases between them. CDR1 is MNHEY and CDR2 is SMNVEV in the germline V gene (reference sequence). The CDR3 is CASSLYGDEQFF. The CDR3 bases are TGTGCCAGCAGTTTATACGGCGATGAGCAGTTCTTC.

V and J are TRBV2 and TRBJ2-7; no definite D call. Germline CDR1 SNHLY, CDR2 FYNNEI. The germline V and J ends were trimmed by 7 bases and 0 bases, with 10 bases remaining between them. The CDR3 spans 13 residues. CDR3 nucleotides: TGTGCCAGCAAAGTTTTCAGCTCCTACGAGCAGTACTTC. It yields the protein CASKVFSSYEQYF.

The V and J genes are TRBV9 and TRBJ1-1; no definite D call. The CDR3 has 12 residues. The V end was cut by 0 bases, the J end by 11 bases, with 11 bases between. Germline lookup yields CDR1 SGDLS and CDR2 YYNGEE. CDR3 residues: CASSVEDGRAFF. The CDR3 DNA is TGTGCCAGCAGCGTAGAGGACGGGAGGGCTTTCTTT.

The chain is built from TRBV6-1 and TRBJ2-7; the D call may be TRBD1 or TRBD2 (6 bases each). V lost 7 bases and J 6 bases, leaving 22 bases between the germline ends. Germline V gene data show CDR1 as MNHNS and CDR2 as SASEGT. This CDR3 is 15 amino acids long. The CDR3 sequence is CASTEGGTGGTEQYF. CDR3 bases: TGTGCCAGCACCGAGGGGGGAACAGGCGGTACCGAGCAGTACTTC.

Details on this clone: The same CDR3 also results from other DNA sequences found in this sample. This chain joins TRBV7-9 and TRBJ2-7, with 11 bases identical to TRBD1. Germline V gene data show CDR1 as SEHNR and CDR2 as FQNEAQ (reference sequence). This CDR3 is 13 amino acids long. V shed 6 bases, J shed 5 bases, and the junction held 3 bases outside the gene matches. The CDR3: CASSTGQGDEQYF. The CDR3 nucleotides read TGTGCCAGCAGTACGGGACAGGGGGACGAGCAGTACTTC.

This sequence joins TRBV30 and TRBJ2-5; maybe TRBD1 (5 bases). This CDR3 contains 15 residues. Trimming pared 1 base from V and 2 bases from J, leaving 14 bases between. Germline V gene data show CDR1 as GTSNPN and CDR2 as SVGIG (reference sequence). The CDR3 bases are TGTGCCTGGAGTGAGGGGCCCTGGGAACAAGAGACCCAGTACTTC. Translation: CAWSEGPWEQETQYF.

Note on this clone: At the DNA level, this CDR3 is encoded by other sequences in the same sample as well. The J gene is TRBJ1-1, the V gene TRBV7-9, with D possibly being TRBD1 (5 bases). V lost 6 bases to trimming and J lost 2 bases, with 19 bases between them. CDR3 length: 16 residues. The germline CDR1 and CDR2 sequences are SEHNR and FQNEAQ (reference sequence). The DNA for the CDR3 is TGTGCCAGCAGTTCCGGGACGGGGGGGAGAAACACTGAAGCTTTCTTT. This encodes CASSSGTGGRNTEAFF.

The chain links TRBV5-4 to TRBJ1-4; D unclear. V lost 0 bases and J lost 0, with 9 bases in between. The CDR3 spans 16 residues. The germline V gene encodes CDR1 SGHNT and CDR2 YYREEE (reference sequence). In nucleotides, the CDR3 is TGTGCCAGCAGCTTGGGAGGGAGTGCAACTAATGAAAAACTGTTTTTT. Protein product: CASSLGGSATNEKLFF.